The 2 T cell receptor beta chains listed next were all sequenced from one sample in a study of OX40 agonist ivuxolimab in advanced cancers. TCRdb's table, derived via immunoSEQ multiplex PCR, lists solely in-frame clones and lacks some. The sample holds tens of thousands of clones, roughly 80% seen once. The material was CD4+ or CD8+ T cells sorted from blood, obtained in a trial of the OX40 agonist ivuxolimab. The source is an adult with an advanced solid tumor such as melanoma, head and neck, liver or kidney cancer.

CDR3 DNA sequence: TGTGCCACCAGGAGTCTGATGCCCAACACTGAAGCTTTCTTT. It yields the protein CATRSLMPNTEAFF. V and J are TRBV15 and TRBJ1-1; unclear D gene. The germline V and J ends were trimmed by 6 bases and 2 bases, with 13 bases remaining between them. Germline lookup yields CDR1 LNHNV and CDR2 YYDKDF (reference sequence). The CDR3 runs 14 residues.

The chain has TRBV27 and TRBJ1-5; 7 nucleotides align to TRBD1. Per germline, CDR1 MNHEY and CDR2 SMNVEV (reference sequence). V lost 2 bases and J lost 7; bases outside the gene matches: 5. This CDR3 spans 14 amino acids. Here the CDR3 reads CASSLQGGSQPQHF. The CDR3 nucleotides read TGTGCCAGCAGTTTACAGGGGGGTTCCCAGCCCCAGCATTTT.